Presented here are 3 T cell receptor beta chains from one specimen sequenced in a study of OX40 agonist ivuxolimab in advanced cancers. The data were produced by immunoSEQ multiplex PCR, yet TCRdb's version contains in-frame clones alone and is incomplete. The repertoire holds 60,000 to 85,000 clones, with about four fifths as singletons. Here the sequenced sample was CD4+ or CD8+ T cells sorted from blood, taken in a trial of the OX40 agonist ivuxolimab. The receptors were sampled from an adult with an advanced solid tumor such as melanoma, head and neck, liver or kidney cancer.

The chain recombines TRBV6-4 with TRBJ2-1; 7 nucleotides align to TRBD2. Trimming cost V 6 bases and J 2 bases; bases outside gene matches: 7. The CDR3 runs 15 residues. Per germline, CDR1 MRHNA and CDR2 SNTAGT. CDR3 in amino acids: CASSATSPPYNEQFF. The CDR3 bases are TGTGCCAGCAGCGCGACTAGCCCTCCCTACAATGAGCAGTTCTTC.

V is TRBV20-1 and J is TRBJ2-7, with D possibly being TRBD1 (6 bases). Germline lookup yields CDR1 DFQATT and CDR2 SNEGSKA (reference sequence). This CDR3 is 11 amino acids long. Deletions cut 6 bases from V and 6 bases from J, with 12 bases between. The chain's CDR3 is CSADTGREQYF. The DNA of the CDR3 is TGCAGTGCCGATACAGGGCGCGAGCAGTACTTC.

Here the CDR3 reads CSVEMGDGYTF. CDR3 DNA: TGCAGCGTTGAAATGGGGGATGGCTACACCTTC. The gene calls are TRBV29-1 and TRBJ1-2, with D perhaps TRBD1 (5 bases). Germline CDR1 SQVTM, CDR2 ANQGSEA. V was cut by 2 bases and J by 6 bases, with 7 bases left in between. The CDR3 has 11 amino acids.